This T cell receptor (beta chain) came from a study of T cell changes during pregnancy in multiple sclerosis. TCRdb keeps only in-frame clones here, not all; method: immunoSEQ multiplex PCR. The sample yields about 93,000 clones, 85% to 95% seen once. Germline values: CDR1 MDHEN, CDR2 SYDVKM. The CDR3 covers 14 residues. V trimming: 10 bases; J trimming: 4 bases; junction bases outside the gene matches: 7. V is TRBV28 and J is TRBJ2-1; 10 bases line up with TRBD1. This receptor was obtained from a female donor with multiple sclerosis, enrolled in a pregnancy study. The sequencing used peripheral blood, collected after pregnancy. CDR3 nucleotides: TGTGCCACACACCTGGGACAGGGGTACAATGAGCAGTTCTTC. Amino acids: CATHLGQGYNEQFF.